This TCR beta chain was observed in a study of T-cell reconstitution after alpha-beta-depleted transplantation in children. Study results and limitations: The study traced high day-60 TCRbeta diversity in some patients to surviving recipient T cells and thymic progenitors. T-cell counts and diversity at one year following transplant were attributed mainly to newly produced T cells.

As to this clonotype: Its specificity is not known.

Per germline, CDR1 LGHNA and CDR2 YSLEER. This CDR3 contains 18 residues. The V gene lost 4 bases and the J gene lost 3 bases, with 19 bases spanning the gap. During its preparation, the TCRbeta library received unique molecular identifiers. TCRdb fed the PCR reads into MiXCR, producing one record per CDR3 protein. The data show about 980,000 distinct CDR3 sequences, around 30% seen once. V and J are TRBV4-3 and TRBJ1-6; a possible D gene is TRBD1 (5 bases). Sequencing used PBMCs, mostly from graft donor cells, obtained 360 days after TCRalphabeta/CD19-depleted stem cell transplant. This receptor was identified in a boy younger than two who had a stem cell transplant for SCID, so the T cells may come from the graft donor. The CDR3 nucleotides are TGCGCCAGCAGCCGAGAACAATTGCGGGGGTTCTATAATTCACCCCTCCACTTT. This translates into CASSREQLRGFYNSPLHF.